These T cell receptor beta chains were read from a single sample in a study of human T cells and chemical hapten exposure. From the RACE reads, TCRdb called clonotypes with MiXCR, one entry per CDR3 protein. The profile shows 100,000 or so distinct CDR3 sequences, more than 9.5% of them singletons. This material consisted of whole blood, taken in connection with sensitization to the hapten diphenylcyclopropenone (DPC). The receptor set was obtained from a woman between 35 and 50 years old with alopecia areata. Some clones in this sample may be carry-over from other donors' samples. The CDR3 runs from the conserved cysteine through the conserved F or W. A D gene is named only where the DNA matches it firmly. A clone size is listed for some rows: how often the clone was seen (once, few, many), or a class if it is expanded.

d_gene	v_gene	abundance	j_gene	CDR3aa	CDR3nt
-	TRBV7-2	many	TRBJ1-3	CASSLASVGGFGSGNTIYF	TGTGCCAGCAGCTTAGCGTCAGTGGGGGGGTTTGGCTCTGGAAACACCATATATTTT
TRBD2	TRBV29-1	many	TRBJ2-7	CSGTSGYEQYF	TGCAGCGGGACTAGCGGGTACGAGCAGTACTTC
-	TRBV19	-	TRBJ2-7	CASSIDRIHEQYF	TGTGCCAGTAGTATAGACAGGATCCACGAGCAGTACTTC
-	TRBV20-1	-	TRBJ1-1	CSAPPGGAGEAFF	TGCAGTGCACCGCCTGGGGGGGCCGGTGAAGCTTTCTTT
-	TRBV18	many	TRBJ1-1	CASSPPRGRGNTEAFF	TGTGCCAGCTCACCACCGAGGGGCAGGGGCAACACTGAAGCTTTCTTT
-	TRBV30	many	TRBJ2-2	CAWDAAGELFF	TGTGCCTGGGACGCGGCCGGGGAGCTGTTTTTT
-	TRBV4-2	few	TRBJ1-5	CASSQVGGDQPQHF	TGTGCCAGCAGCCAAGTAGGGGGGGATCAGCCCCAGCATTTT
-	TRBV9	many	TRBJ2-5	CASSVAGRGAETQYF	TGTGCCAGCAGCGTAGCAGGCAGGGGTGCGGAGACCCAGTACTTC
TRBD2	TRBV20-1	many	TRBJ2-1	CSALPMGGAGRRNEQFF	TGCAGTGCCCTACCCATGGGAGGGGCGGGTAGAAGGAATGAGCAGTTCTTC
TRBD2	TRBV28	few	TRBJ2-2	CASSTSGTGELFF	TGTGCCAGCAGTACTAGCGGGACCGGGGAGCTGTTTTTT
-	TRBV12-3/TRBV12-4	-	TRBJ1-4	CASSLTTGTHEKLFF	TGTGCCAGCAGTCTGACAACCGGGACCCATGAAAAACTGTTTTTT
-	TRBV5-5	few	TRBJ2-2	CASSNLGSGELFF	TGTGCCAGCAGCAACCTGGGTTCCGGGGAGCTGTTTTTT
-	TRBV21-1	-	TRBJ2-5	CASSKLAVQETQYF	TGTGCCAGCAGCAAACTAGCGGTCCAAGAGACCCAGTACTTC
TRBD1	TRBV20-1	few	TRBJ1-1	CSASSDRGVNTEAFF	TGCAGTGCTAGCTCGGACAGGGGAGTGAACACTGAAGCTTTCTTT
-	TRBV6-2/TRBV6-3	few	TRBJ2-3	CAATGRGTDTQYF	TGTGCCGCGACCGGGAGAGGCACAGATACGCAGTATTTT
TRBD1	TRBV12-3/TRBV12-4	many	TRBJ1-1	CASSPVQGDLAEAFF	TGTGCCAGCAGTCCCGTCCAGGGGGATTTGGCTGAAGCTTTCTTT